Listed below are T cell receptor beta chains from one sample, sequenced in a study of shared clonotypes between healthy human individuals. Generated by immunoSEQ multiplex PCR, the TCRdb table keeps only in-frame clones and is missing some. The sample contains millions of clones, approximately 95% of which appear only once. The sample taken for sequencing was naive CD4+ T cells sorted from blood. Every receptor here comes from a man aged 18 to 29 in good health. The CDR3 runs from the conserved cysteine through the conserved F or W. A D gene is named only where the DNA matches it firmly. The size of a clone is reported for some rows only, either as once, few or many, or as a class for expanded clones.

d_gene: TRBD1; len: 14; v_gene: TRBV2; j_gene: TRBJ2-2; abundance: -; CDR3nt: TGTGCCAGCAGTACCGGGACAGGGATCGGGGAGCTGTTTTTT; CDR3aa: CASSTGTGIGELFF
d_gene: -; len: 12; v_gene: TRBV6-1; j_gene: TRBJ1-5; abundance: once; CDR3nt: TGTGCCAGCAGGACCTTCCCTCAGCCCCAGCATTTT; CDR3aa: CASRTFPQPQHF
d_gene: -; len: 15; v_gene: TRBV19; j_gene: TRBJ1-6; abundance: -; CDR3nt: TGTGCCAGTAGTATCTCTATACTGGGAAATTCACCCCTCCACTTT; CDR3aa: CASSISILGNSPLHF
d_gene: TRBD2; len: 18; v_gene: TRBV2; j_gene: TRBJ2-7; abundance: -; CDR3nt: TGTGCCAGCAGTGAGCCTAGCGGGAGGGGATTAACGGGCTACGAGCAGTACTTC; CDR3aa: CASSEPSGRGLTGYEQYF
d_gene: -; len: 13; v_gene: TRBV5-6; j_gene: TRBJ1-5; abundance: -; CDR3nt: TGTGCCAGCAGCCTGGGATGGGGTCAGCCCCAGCATTTT; CDR3aa: CASSLGWGQPQHF
d_gene: TRBD1; len: 17; v_gene: TRBV5-1; j_gene: TRBJ1-4; abundance: once; CDR3nt: TGCGCCAGCAGCGCGGCCGGGACAGGGGGCTCTAATGAAAAACTGTTTTTT; CDR3aa: CASSAAGTGGSNEKLFF
d_gene: -; len: 14; v_gene: TRBV4-1; j_gene: TRBJ2-5; abundance: -; CDR3nt: TGCGCCAGCAGTCTAATACCTGTTTTGGAGACCCAGTACTTC; CDR3aa: CASSLIPVLETQYF
d_gene: TRBD1; len: 15; v_gene: TRBV5-6; j_gene: TRBJ2-5; abundance: -; CDR3nt: TGTGCCAGCAGCGCCGGGACAGGGCGAGGAGAGACCCAGTACTTC; CDR3aa: CASSAGTGRGETQYF
d_gene: -; len: 12; v_gene: TRBV29-1; j_gene: TRBJ1-1; abundance: -; CDR3nt: TGCAGCGTTACTTGGGGGCCGGCCGGAGCTTTCTTT; CDR3aa: CSVTWGPAGAFF
d_gene: -; len: 16; v_gene: TRBV5-1; j_gene: TRBJ2-5; abundance: -; CDR3nt: TGCGCCAGCAGCCCCAATTACGGTAATATTGGGGAGACCCAGTACTTC; CDR3aa: CASSPNYGNIGETQYF
d_gene: TRBD2; len: 17; v_gene: TRBV10-3; j_gene: TRBJ2-7; abundance: -; CDR3nt: TGTGCCATCAGTGAGTCGATCGCTAGCGGGGGGGCGAGTGAGCAGTACTTC; CDR3aa: CAISESIASGGASEQYF
d_gene: -; len: 13; v_gene: TRBV5-1; j_gene: TRBJ1-2; abundance: -; CDR3nt: TGCGCCAGCAGCTCGACAGCCTTCTATGGCTACACCTTC; CDR3aa: CASSSTAFYGYTF
d_gene: TRBD1; len: 10; v_gene: TRBV6-5; j_gene: TRBJ1-2; abundance: -; CDR3nt: TGTGCCAGCAGGGGACAGGGTTACACCTTC; CDR3aa: CASRGQGYTF
d_gene: -; len: 13; v_gene: TRBV6-5; j_gene: TRBJ1-6; abundance: -; CDR3nt: TGTGCCAGCAGTTACGTGGGAAATTCACCCCTCCACTTT; CDR3aa: CASSYVGNSPLHF
d_gene: -; len: 15; v_gene: TRBV18; j_gene: TRBJ1-6; abundance: -; CDR3nt: TGTGCCAGCTCACCCTCTGAAAACATCAATTCACCCCTCCACTTT; CDR3aa: CASSPSENINSPLHF
d_gene: TRBD1; len: 15; v_gene: TRBV5-1; j_gene: TRBJ2-2; abundance: -; CDR3nt: TGCGCCAGCAGCTCCTCGACAGGGGCAGCCGGGGAGCTGTTTTTT; CDR3aa: CASSSSTGAAGELFF
d_gene: -; len: 12; v_gene: TRBV28; j_gene: TRBJ2-5; abundance: -; CDR3nt: TGTGCCAGCAGGTCCGGACAAGAGACCCAGTACTTC; CDR3aa: CASRSGQETQYF
d_gene: -; len: 13; v_gene: TRBV7-3; j_gene: TRBJ1-1; abundance: -; CDR3nt: TGTGCCAGCAGCTTAAGTAGGGACGCTGAAGCTTTCTTT; CDR3aa: CASSLSRDAEAFF
d_gene: -; len: 15; v_gene: TRBV10-3; j_gene: TRBJ2-7; abundance: once; CDR3nt: TGTGCCATCAGCGAGCCGGGACAAATCTCCTACGAGCAGTACTTC; CDR3aa: CAISEPGQISYEQYF
d_gene: -; len: 13; v_gene: TRBV6-1; j_gene: TRBJ2-1; abundance: -; CDR3nt: TGTGCCAGCAGTGAGAACCGAGACAATGAGCAGTTCTTC; CDR3aa: CASSENRDNEQFF
d_gene: -; len: 14; v_gene: TRBV9; j_gene: TRBJ2-1; abundance: -; CDR3nt: TGTGCCAGCAGCGTAGCGAGCTGGGGAGGTGAGCAGTTCTTC; CDR3aa: CASSVASWGGEQFF
d_gene: -; len: 14; v_gene: TRBV7-2; j_gene: TRBJ1-2; abundance: -; CDR3nt: TGTGCCAGCAGTAGACAGTTCGATAACTATGGCTACACCTTC; CDR3aa: CASSRQFDNYGYTF
d_gene: TRBD1; len: 12; v_gene: TRBV18; j_gene: TRBJ2-7; abundance: -; CDR3nt: TGTGCCAGCTCTCGGGACAGCTACGAGCAGTACTTC; CDR3aa: CASSRDSYEQYF
d_gene: -; len: 14; v_gene: TRBV28; j_gene: TRBJ1-2; abundance: -; CDR3nt: TGTGCCAGCAGTTTGGGGACCCAACTCTATGGCTACACCTTC; CDR3aa: CASSLGTQLYGYTF
d_gene: -; len: 13; v_gene: TRBV7-2; j_gene: TRBJ2-5; abundance: -; CDR3nt: TGTGCCAGCAGCTTAGCGGTAGGGTACGGGCAGTACTTC; CDR3aa: CASSLAVGYGQYF
d_gene: -; len: 15; v_gene: TRBV6-4; j_gene: TRBJ1-5; abundance: -; CDR3nt: TGTGCCAGCAACGCTGCGGGGGAGCCTTATCAGCCCCAGCATTTT; CDR3aa: CASNAAGEPYQPQHF
d_gene: TRBD2; len: 15; v_gene: TRBV6-1; j_gene: TRBJ2-3; abundance: -; CDR3nt: TGTGCCAGCAGTTCCCGGGGGGGGTTGACAGATACGCAGTATTTT; CDR3aa: CASSSRGGLTDTQYF
d_gene: TRBD1; len: 15; v_gene: TRBV5-1; j_gene: TRBJ1-3; abundance: -; CDR3nt: TGCGCCAGCAGCTTGGAGGGACAGGGAGGAAACACCATATATTTT; CDR3aa: CASSLEGQGGNTIYF
d_gene: -; len: 16; v_gene: TRBV11-2; j_gene: TRBJ1-3; abundance: -; CDR3nt: TGTGCCAGCAGCTTAAGGATCAACATGCCTGGAAACACCATATATTTT; CDR3aa: CASSLRINMPGNTIYF
d_gene: -; len: 13; v_gene: TRBV10-3; j_gene: TRBJ1-1; abundance: -; CDR3nt: TGTGCCACCGTTCGGACAGAGAACACTGAAGCTTTCTTT; CDR3aa: CATVRTENTEAFF
d_gene: -; len: 13; v_gene: TRBV7-2; j_gene: TRBJ1-1; abundance: -; CDR3nt: TGTGCCAGCAGTTTCGGGGAGGGGTTCCAAGCTTTCTTT; CDR3aa: CASSFGEGFQAFF
d_gene: -; len: 13; v_gene: TRBV19; j_gene: TRBJ1-6; abundance: few; CDR3nt: TGTGCCAGTGCAACAGGGTCGTACTCACCCCTCCACTTT; CDR3aa: CASATGSYSPLHF
d_gene: TRBD2; len: 17; v_gene: TRBV7-2; j_gene: TRBJ2-5; abundance: -; CDR3nt: TGTGCCAGCAGCCTTAATTTAGCGGGAGGGCCGGGTGAGACCCAGTACTTC; CDR3aa: CASSLNLAGGPGETQYF
d_gene: -; len: 15; v_gene: TRBV2; j_gene: TRBJ1-5; abundance: -; CDR3nt: TGTGCCAGCAGTGAAGCGGACCCTAGCAATCAGCCCCAGCATTTT; CDR3aa: CASSEADPSNQPQHF
d_gene: TRBD2; len: 16; v_gene: TRBV15; j_gene: TRBJ2-3; abundance: once; CDR3nt: TGTGCCACCAGCAGAGGAGGCGGGAGTCCCACAGATACGCAGTATTTT; CDR3aa: CATSRGGGSPTDTQYF
d_gene: -; len: 15; v_gene: TRBV28; j_gene: TRBJ2-5; abundance: -; CDR3nt: TGTGCCAGCAGTTTGTCTTTGGGGGGCCGAGAGACCCAGTACTTC; CDR3aa: CASSLSLGGRETQYF